The present entry profiles one T cell receptor (beta chain) with its context. Its antigen remains unidentified. Time point denoted: week 47, end of study. Vaccination used 300 ug of mutant IDH1 20-mer peptide per dose, with topical imiquimod. Across weeks 1, 3, 5, 7, 11, 15, 19 and 23, patients received a vaccination each time, eight in all. This entry belongs to a study of a mutant IDH1 vaccine in newly diagnosed glioma. In the study overall: Commencement of vaccination occurred 4-6 weeks following radiotherapy alone, or concurrently with temozolomide cycles.

TCRdb's table, derived via immunoSEQ multiplex PCR, lists solely in-frame clones and lacks some. In the table there are some 87,000 clones, 70% to 90% of which are singletons. V was clipped by 2 bases and J by 2 bases, with 19 bases between them. From germline, CDR1 is SGHTA and CDR2 FQGNSA. CDR3 length: 17 amino acids. Here the sequenced sample was PBMCs, taken from a glioma patient whose treatment included an IDH1 peptide vaccine. This sequence joins TRBV7-2 and TRBJ2-7; D is possibly TRBD1 or TRBD2 (6 bases each). The TCR originated in a man between 40 and 49 years old with glioma. The CDR3 region has the DNA TGTGCCAGCAGCTTAAAGTGGGGGGCTGCGGAGACCTACGAGCAGTACTTC. Translated: CASSLKWGAAETYEQYF. The variable domain in full, completed from reference TRBV7-2 and TRBJ2-7, reads GAGVSQSPSNKVTEKGKDVELRCDPISGHTALYWYRQSLGQGLEFLIYFQGNSAPDKSGLPSDRFSAERTGGSVSTLTIQRTQQEDSAVYLCASSLKWGAAETYEQYFGPGTRLTVT.